The 4 T cell receptor beta chains below come from one sample, sequenced in a study of blood T cell repertoires in COVID-19. The protocol was immunoSEQ multiplex PCR, while the TCRdb copy is restricted to in-frame clones and leaves out a portion. The profile shows a few hundred thousand clones, 80% to 90% of them singletons. The sequenced material came from PBMCs or T cells enriched from blood (not recorded which). The receptors derive from a man in his thirties or forties who had recovered from COVID-19.

The J gene is TRBJ2-5, the V gene TRBV7-2, with 11 bases matching TRBD1. Germline assignment: CDR1 SGHTA and CDR2 FQGNSA. With V trimmed by 5 bases and J by 2 bases, 13 bases remained unmatched. The CDR3 spans 18 residues. CDR3 in amino acids: CASSAKTGTGGYQETQYF. The DNA for the CDR3 is TGTGCCAGCAGCGCAAAGACCGGGACAGGGGGGTATCAAGAGACCCAGTACTTC.

V usage is TRBV5-4 and J usage is TRBJ2-5, with D possibly being TRBD1 (6 bases). The V end lost 2 bases, the J end lost 0 bases, and 8 bases lay between the germline ends. The germline V gene has CDR1 SGHNT and CDR2 YYREEE (reference sequence). The CDR3 is 14 residues long. Here the CDR3 DNA reads TGTGCCAGCAGCTTTACAGGGCACCAAGAGACCCAGTACTTC. This translates into CASSFTGHQETQYF.

V is TRBV24-1 and J is TRBJ2-2; D perhaps matches TRBD2 (5 bases). The germline V gene encodes CDR1 KGHDR and CDR2 SFDVKD. Trimming left V 4 bases short and J 3 bases short, with 11 bases between. This CDR3 comprises 15 residues. CDR3 bases: TGTGCCACCAGTGAACCTACTAGTTACACCGGGGAGCTGTTTTTT. Its translation is CATSEPTSYTGELFF.

This sequence joins TRBV11-2 and TRBJ2-1, with a possible D match to TRBD1 (5 bases). The V end was cut by 4 bases, the J end by 0 bases, with 16 bases between. Germline values: CDR1 SGHAT, CDR2 FQNNGV. The length of the CDR3 is 17 residues. Here the CDR3 reads CASSSRQKISSYNEQFF. Here the CDR3 DNA reads TGTGCCAGCAGCTCCCGACAGAAGATTAGCTCCTACAATGAGCAGTTCTTC.